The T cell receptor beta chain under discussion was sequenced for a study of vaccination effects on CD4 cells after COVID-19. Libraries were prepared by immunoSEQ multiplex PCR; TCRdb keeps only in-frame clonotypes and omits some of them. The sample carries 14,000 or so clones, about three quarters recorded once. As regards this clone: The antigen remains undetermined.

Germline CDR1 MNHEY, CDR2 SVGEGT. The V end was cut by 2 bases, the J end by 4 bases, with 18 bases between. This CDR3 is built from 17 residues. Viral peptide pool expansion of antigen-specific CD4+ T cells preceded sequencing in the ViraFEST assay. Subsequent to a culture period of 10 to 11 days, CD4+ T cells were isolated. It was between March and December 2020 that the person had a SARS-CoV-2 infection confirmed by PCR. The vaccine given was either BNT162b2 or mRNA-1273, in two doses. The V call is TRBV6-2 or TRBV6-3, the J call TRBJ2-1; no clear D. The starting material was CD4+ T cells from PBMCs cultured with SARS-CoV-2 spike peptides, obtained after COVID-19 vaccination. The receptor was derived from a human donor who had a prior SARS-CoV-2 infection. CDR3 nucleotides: TGTGCCAGCAGTTACGCGGTATCATCCACCAGATACAATGAGCAGTTCTTC. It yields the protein CASSYAVSSTRYNEQFF.